This T cell receptor beta chain was retrieved from a study of response to subunit inactivated influenza vaccine. A single record per CDR3 protein comes from TCRdb applying MiXCR to the RT-PCR reads. In the table there are approximately 700,000 distinct CDR3 sequences, about 15% of which are singletons. This clonotype showed up just a few times. Material: PBMCs from blood, obtained around two weeks before vaccination. This receptor was identified in a man between 50 and 59 years old who received an inactivated influenza vaccine.

The CDR3 reads CASSLLTGGSGANVLTF. DNA of the CDR3: TGTGCCAGCAGCCTCCTGACAGGGGGCTCTGGGGCCAACGTCCTGACTTTC. The V and J genes are TRBV3-1 and TRBJ2-6, with TRBD1 matching 9 bases. V was clipped by 4 bases and J by 0 bases; unmatched bases: 4. CDR1 and CDR2 from the germline V gene are LGHDT and YNNKEL (reference sequence). The CDR3 sequence is 17 residues long.